This T cell receptor (delta chain) was sequenced in a study of gamma-delta T cells after stem cell transplantation. TCRdb reanalysed the RT-PCR reads via CATT. The data show about 3,500 delta-chain clones, around 10% seen once. The V and J ends lost 11 bases and 7 bases, in that order; junction bases with no gene match: 18. This CDR3 spans 17 amino acids. CDR1 is TSWWSYY, CDR2 QGS, per germline. Points on this clone: A much larger clone sits a single nucleotide away, making a read error possible.

V gene TRDV1 combines with J gene TRDJ2; 11 positions agree with TRDD3. Assignment of the J gene here rests on matching the DNA to germline, because TCRdb gives none. The clonotype was recovered from a human donor. It is not recorded whose cells these are; they may come from a transplant donor. Specimen: gamma-delta T cells. The CDR3 protein is CATYKGGGYGTGAQLFF. DNA of the CDR3: TGTGCTACTTACAAGGGTGGGGGATACGGAACAGGAGCACAACTCTTCTTT.